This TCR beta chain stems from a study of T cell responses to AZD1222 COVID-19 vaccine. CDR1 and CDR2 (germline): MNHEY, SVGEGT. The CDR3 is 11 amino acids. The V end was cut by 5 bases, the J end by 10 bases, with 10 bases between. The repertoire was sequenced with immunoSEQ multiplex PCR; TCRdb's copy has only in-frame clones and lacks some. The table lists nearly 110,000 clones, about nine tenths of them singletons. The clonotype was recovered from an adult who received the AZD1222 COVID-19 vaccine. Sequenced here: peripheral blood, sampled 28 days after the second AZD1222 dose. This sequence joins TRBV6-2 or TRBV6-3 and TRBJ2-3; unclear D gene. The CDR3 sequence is CASSHGLPQYF. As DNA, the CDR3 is TGTGCCAGCAGTCACGGCCTCCCGCAGTATTTT.